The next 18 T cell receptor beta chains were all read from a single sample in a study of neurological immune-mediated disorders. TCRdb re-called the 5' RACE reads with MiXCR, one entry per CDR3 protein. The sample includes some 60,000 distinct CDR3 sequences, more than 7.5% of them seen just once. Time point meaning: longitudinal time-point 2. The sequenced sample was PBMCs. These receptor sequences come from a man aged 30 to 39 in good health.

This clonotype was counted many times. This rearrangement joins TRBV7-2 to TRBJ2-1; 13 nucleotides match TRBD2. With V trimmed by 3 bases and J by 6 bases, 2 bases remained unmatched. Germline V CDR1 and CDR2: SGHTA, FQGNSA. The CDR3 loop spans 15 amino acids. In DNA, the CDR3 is TGTGCCAGCAGCTTGGGACTAGCGGGATCCAATGAGCAGTTCTTC. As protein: CASSLGLAGSNEQFF.

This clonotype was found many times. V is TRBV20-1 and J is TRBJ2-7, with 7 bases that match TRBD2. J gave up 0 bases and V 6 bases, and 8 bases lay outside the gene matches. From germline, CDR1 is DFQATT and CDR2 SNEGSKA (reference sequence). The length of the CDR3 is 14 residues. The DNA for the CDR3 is TGCAGTGCCAAGGTGGGCGGGAGCTCCTACGAGCAGTACTTC. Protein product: CSAKVGGSSYEQYF.

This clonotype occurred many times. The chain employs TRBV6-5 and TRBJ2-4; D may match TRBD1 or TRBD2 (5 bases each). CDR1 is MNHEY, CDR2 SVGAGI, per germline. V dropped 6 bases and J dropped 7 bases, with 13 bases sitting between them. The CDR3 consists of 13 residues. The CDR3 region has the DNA TGTGCCAGCAGGAGAGGGGAGAGTAACATTCAGTACTTC. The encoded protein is CASRRGESNIQYF.

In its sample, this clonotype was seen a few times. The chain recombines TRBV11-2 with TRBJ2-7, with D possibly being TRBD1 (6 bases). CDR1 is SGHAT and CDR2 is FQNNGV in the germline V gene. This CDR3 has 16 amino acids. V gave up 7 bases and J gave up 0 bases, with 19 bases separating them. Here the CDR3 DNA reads TGTGCCAGCACCGAAGGGGACAAATTAGACTCCTACGAGCAGTACTTC. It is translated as CASTEGDKLDSYEQYF.

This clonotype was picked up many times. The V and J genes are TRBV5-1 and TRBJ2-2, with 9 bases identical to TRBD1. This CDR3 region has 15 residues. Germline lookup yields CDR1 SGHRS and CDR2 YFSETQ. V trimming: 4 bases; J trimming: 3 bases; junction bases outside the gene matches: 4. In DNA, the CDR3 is TGCGCCAGCAGCCCGGACAGGGGAGACACCGGGGAGCTGTTTTTT. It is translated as CASSPDRGDTGELFF.

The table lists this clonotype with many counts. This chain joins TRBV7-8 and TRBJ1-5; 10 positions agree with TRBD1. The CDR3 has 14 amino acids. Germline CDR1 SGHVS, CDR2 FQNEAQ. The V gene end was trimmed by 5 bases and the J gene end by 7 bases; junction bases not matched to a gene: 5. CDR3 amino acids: CASSVGGQGQPQHF. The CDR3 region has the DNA TGTGCCAGCAGCGTAGGGGGACAGGGGCAGCCCCAGCATTTT. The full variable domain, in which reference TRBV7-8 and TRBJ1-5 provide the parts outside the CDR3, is GAGVSQSPRYKVAKRGQDVALRCDPISGHVSLFWYQQALGQGPEFLTYFQNEAQLDKSGLPSDRFFAERPEGSVSTLKIQRTQQEDSAVYLCASSVGGQGQPQHFGDGTRLSIL.

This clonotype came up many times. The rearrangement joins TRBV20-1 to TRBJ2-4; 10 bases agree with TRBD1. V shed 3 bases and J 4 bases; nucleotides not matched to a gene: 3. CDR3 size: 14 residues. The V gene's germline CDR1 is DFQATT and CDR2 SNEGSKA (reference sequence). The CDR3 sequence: CSASPGQGKNIQYF. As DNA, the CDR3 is TGCAGTGCTAGCCCGGGACAGGGGAAAAACATTCAGTACTTC.

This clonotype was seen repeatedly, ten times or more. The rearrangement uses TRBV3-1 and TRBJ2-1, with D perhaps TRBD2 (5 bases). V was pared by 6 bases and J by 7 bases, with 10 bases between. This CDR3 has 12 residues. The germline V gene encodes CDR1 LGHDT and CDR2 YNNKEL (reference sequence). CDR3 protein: CASRQTGNEQFF. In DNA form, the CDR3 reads TGTGCCAGCAGACAGACGGGGAATGAGCAGTTCTTC.

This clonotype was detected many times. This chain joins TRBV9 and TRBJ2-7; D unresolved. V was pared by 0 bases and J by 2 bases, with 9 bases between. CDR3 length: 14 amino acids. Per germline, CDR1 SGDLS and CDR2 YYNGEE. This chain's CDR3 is CASSVEPLAYEQYF. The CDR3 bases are TGTGCCAGCAGCGTAGAACCGTTAGCCTACGAGCAGTACTTC.

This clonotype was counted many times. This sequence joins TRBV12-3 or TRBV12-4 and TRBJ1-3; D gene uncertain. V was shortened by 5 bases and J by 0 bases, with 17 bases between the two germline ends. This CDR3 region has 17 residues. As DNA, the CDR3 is TGTGCCAGCAGTACCCGGATGACGGTGAGCTCTGGAAACACCATATATTTT. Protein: CASSTRMTVSSGNTIYF.

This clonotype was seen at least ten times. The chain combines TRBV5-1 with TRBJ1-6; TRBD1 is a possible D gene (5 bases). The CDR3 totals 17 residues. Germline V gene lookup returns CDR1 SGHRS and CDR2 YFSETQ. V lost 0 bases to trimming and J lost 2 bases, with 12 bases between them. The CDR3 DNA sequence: TGCGCCAGCAGCTTGGAGAAGGGGTCCACCTATAATTCACCCCTCCACTTT. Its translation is CASSLEKGSTYNSPLHF.

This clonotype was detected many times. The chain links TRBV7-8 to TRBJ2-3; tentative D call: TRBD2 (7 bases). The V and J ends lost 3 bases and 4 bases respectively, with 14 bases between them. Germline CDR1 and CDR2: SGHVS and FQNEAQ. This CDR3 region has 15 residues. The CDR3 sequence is CASSLEIGGADTQYF. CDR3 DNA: TGTGCCAGCAGCTTGGAAATAGGGGGGGCAGATACGCAGTATTTT. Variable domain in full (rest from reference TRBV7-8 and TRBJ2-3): GAGVSQSPRYKVAKRGQDVALRCDPISGHVSLFWYQQALGQGPEFLTYFQNEAQLDKSGLPSDRFFAERPEGSVSTLKIQRTQQEDSAVYLCASSLEIGGADTQYFGPGTRLTVL.

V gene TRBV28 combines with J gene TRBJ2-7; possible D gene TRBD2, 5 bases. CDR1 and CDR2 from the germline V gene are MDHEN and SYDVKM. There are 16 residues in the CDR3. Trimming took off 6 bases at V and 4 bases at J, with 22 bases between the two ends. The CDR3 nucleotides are TGTGCCAGCAGGTCTCCGGGGATGATCACCCTGTACGAGCAGTACTTC. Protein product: CASRSPGMITLYEQYF. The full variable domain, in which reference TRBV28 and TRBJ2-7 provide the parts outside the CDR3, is DVKVTQSSRYLVKRTGEKVFLECVQDMDHENMFWYRQDPGLGLRLIYFSYDVKMKEKGDIPEGYSVSREKKERFSLILESASTNQTSMYLCASRSPGMITLYEQYFGPGTRLTVT.

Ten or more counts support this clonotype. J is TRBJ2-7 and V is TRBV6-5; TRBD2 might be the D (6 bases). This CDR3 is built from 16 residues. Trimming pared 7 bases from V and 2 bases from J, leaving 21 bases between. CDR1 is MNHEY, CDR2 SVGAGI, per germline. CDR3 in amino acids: CASTPHQAGLPYEQYF. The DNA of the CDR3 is TGTGCCAGCACCCCCCACCAAGCGGGTCTACCCTACGAGCAGTACTTC.

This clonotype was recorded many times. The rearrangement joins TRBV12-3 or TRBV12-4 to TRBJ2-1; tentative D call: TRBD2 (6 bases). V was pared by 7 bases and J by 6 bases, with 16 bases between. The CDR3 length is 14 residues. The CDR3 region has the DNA TGTGCCAGCACAATTTGGGCGGAGGGCAATGAGCAGTTCTTC. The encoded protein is CASTIWAEGNEQFF.

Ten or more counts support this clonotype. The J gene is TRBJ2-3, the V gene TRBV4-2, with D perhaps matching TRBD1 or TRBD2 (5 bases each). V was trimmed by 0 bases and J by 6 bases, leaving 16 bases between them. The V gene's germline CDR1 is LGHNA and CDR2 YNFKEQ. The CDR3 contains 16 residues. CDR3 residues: CASSQDLWGSRDTQYF. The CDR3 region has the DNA TGTGCCAGCAGCCAAGATTTGTGGGGGAGTAGGGATACGCAGTATTTT.

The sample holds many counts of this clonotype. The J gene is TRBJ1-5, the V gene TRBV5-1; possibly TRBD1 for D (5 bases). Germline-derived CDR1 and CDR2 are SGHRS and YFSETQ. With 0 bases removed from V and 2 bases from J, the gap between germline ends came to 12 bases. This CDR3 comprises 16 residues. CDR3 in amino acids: CASSLAGGKGNQPQHF. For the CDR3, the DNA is TGCGCCAGCAGCTTGGCTGGGGGGAAGGGCAATCAGCCCCAGCATTTT.

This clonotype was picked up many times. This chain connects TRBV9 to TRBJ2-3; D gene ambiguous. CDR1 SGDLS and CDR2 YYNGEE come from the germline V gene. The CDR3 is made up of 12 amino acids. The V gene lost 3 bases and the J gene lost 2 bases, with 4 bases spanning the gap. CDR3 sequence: CASSADTDTQYF. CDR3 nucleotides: TGTGCCAGCAGCGCCGACACAGATACGCAGTATTTT.